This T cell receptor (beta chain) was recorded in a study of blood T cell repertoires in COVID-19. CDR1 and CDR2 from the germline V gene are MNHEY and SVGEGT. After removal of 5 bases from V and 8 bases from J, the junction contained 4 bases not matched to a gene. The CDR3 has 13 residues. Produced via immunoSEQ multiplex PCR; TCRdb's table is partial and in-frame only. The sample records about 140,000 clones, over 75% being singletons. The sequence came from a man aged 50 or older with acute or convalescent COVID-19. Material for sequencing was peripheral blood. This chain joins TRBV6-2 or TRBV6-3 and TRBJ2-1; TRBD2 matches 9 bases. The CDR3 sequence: CASSVGLAHEQFF. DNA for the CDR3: TGTGCCAGCAGTGTAGGACTAGCGCATGAGCAGTTCTTC.